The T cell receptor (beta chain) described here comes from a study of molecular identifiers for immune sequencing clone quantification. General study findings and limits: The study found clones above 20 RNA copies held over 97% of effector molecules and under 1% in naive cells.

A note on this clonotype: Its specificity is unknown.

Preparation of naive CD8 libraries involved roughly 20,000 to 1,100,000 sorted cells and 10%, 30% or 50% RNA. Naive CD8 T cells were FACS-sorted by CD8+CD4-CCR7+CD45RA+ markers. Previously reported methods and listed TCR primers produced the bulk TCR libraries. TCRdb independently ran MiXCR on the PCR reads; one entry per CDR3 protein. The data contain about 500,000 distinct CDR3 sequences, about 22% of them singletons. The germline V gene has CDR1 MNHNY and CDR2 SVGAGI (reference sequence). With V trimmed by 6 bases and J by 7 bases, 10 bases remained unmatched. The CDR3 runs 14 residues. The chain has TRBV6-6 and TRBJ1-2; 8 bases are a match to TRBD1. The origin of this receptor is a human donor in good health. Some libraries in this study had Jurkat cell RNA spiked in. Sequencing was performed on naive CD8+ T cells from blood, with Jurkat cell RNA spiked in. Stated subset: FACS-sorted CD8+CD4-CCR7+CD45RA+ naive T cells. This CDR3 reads CASSQTTGEVGYTF. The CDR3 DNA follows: TGTGCCAGCAGCCAGACGACAGGGGAAGTTGGCTACACCTTC.